This TCR beta chain stems from a study of post-analysis software for immune sequencing data. The wider study: Multiple sclerosis in the patients followed relapsing-remitting, secondary progressive and progressive-relapsing courses. Study-level points and caveats: Same-batch samples co-clustered strongly by F measure.

This clonotype was seen a handful of times. Its antigen remains unknown. Incorporated into the TCR beta cDNA libraries were unique molecular identifiers, which served to reduce PCR and sequencing biases. From roughly 1 to 10 million T cells, 500,000 or so cDNA molecules were obtained. TCRdb reanalysed the PCR reads using MiXCR and keeps one entry per CDR3 protein. Altogether roughly 800,000 distinct CDR3 sequences are present, just over 45% being singletons, with the ten largest covering 4.9%. The source is a girl between 10 and 17 years old with multiple sclerosis. Sequencing was done on a sample of blood.

CDR3 protein: CASSHPGTGSSYEQYF. In DNA, the CDR3 is TGTGCCAGCAGCCATCCCGGGACTGGGAGCTCCTACGAGCAGTACTTC. The chain joins TRBV14 to TRBJ2-7; TRBD2 is a possible D gene (6 bases). The V gene's germline CDR1 is SGHDN and CDR2 FVKESK. CDR3 length equals 16 residues. The V end was cut by 3 bases, the J end by 0 bases, with 15 bases between.